This TCR beta chain was found in a study of T cells in Graves' hyperthyroidism and ophthalmopathy. Between the trimmed V and J ends, which lost 3 bases and 0 bases, there was a span of 12 bases. The germline V gene encodes CDR1 MDHEN and CDR2 SYDVKM. There are 17 residues in the CDR3. Amplification targeted TCR beta CDR3 regions from RNA transcripts. When the TCR CDR3 underwent first-round RT-PCR, the HTBI primer set was used. From the multiplex PCR reads, TCRdb called clonotypes with MiXCR, one entry per CDR3 protein. The sample contains about 290,000 distinct CDR3 sequences, about an eighth of which appear only once. This clonotype was observed a few times.

This sequence originates from a woman aged 40 to 50 with Graves' hyperthyroidism. The sequencing sample was made of blood. V usage is TRBV28 and J usage is TRBJ1-6; D unclear. CDR3 nucleotide sequence: TGTGCCAGCAGTTTGCTATCGGCGAGCTCCTATAATTCACCCCTCCACTTT. Translating gives CASSLLSASSYNSPLHF.